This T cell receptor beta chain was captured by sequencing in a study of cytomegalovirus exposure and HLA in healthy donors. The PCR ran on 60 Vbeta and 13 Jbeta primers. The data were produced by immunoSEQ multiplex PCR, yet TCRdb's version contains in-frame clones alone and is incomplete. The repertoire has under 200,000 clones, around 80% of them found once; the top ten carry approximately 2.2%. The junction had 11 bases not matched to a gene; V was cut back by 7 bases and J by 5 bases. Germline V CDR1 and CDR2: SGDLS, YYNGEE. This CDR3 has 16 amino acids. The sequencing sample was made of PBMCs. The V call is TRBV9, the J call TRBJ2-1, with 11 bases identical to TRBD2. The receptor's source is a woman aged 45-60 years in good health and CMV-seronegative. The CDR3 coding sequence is TGTGCCAGCGGAAGAGGGGGACTAGCGGTCGACAATGAGCAGTTCTTC. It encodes CASGRGGLAVDNEQFF.